The source of this T cell receptor beta chain is a study of shared clonotypes between healthy human individuals. Overall study context: The study enrolled a couple of women and a few men aged 18 to 49. Three CD4 naive, three CD4 memory, two CD8 naive and one CD8 memory plate were used per donor.

A remark on this clone: Its antigen is unidentified.

Findings of the study overall: Naive subsets usually exceeded memory subsets in estimated richness.

There were no recent acute infections or vaccinations among the donors, who were healthy HIV-negative adults. The V gene end was trimmed by 7 bases and the J gene end by 6 bases; junction bases not matched to a gene: 10. The CDR3 totals 14 residues. The germline CDR1 and CDR2 sequences are MNHNS and SASEGT. The method was immunoSEQ multiplex PCR; TCRdb's version includes in-frame clones alone and lacks a portion of them. The table records about 2 million clones, 85% to 95% of them present only once. The rearrangement links TRBV6-1 to TRBJ1-1; 8 bases are shared with TRBD1. Sequencing was done on a sample of naive CD4+ T cells sorted from blood. Regarding subset: CD45RA+ positively selected. The TCR was taken from a man aged 18 to 30 in good health. The CDR3 loop is CASKPDRGGPEAFF. As DNA, the CDR3 is TGTGCCAGCAAACCTGACAGGGGCGGACCTGAAGCTTTCTTT.